This TCR beta chain was documented in a study of blood T cell repertoires in COVID-19. About the study: Collection of acute and convalescent COVID-19 samples took place in the United States, Italy and Spain. PBMCs, B-cell-depleted T cells, or T cells provided the cDNA or gDNA that made up the material.

Using immunoSEQ multiplex PCR, the repertoire was profiled, and TCRdb retains in-frame clones only, with some absent. This table holds roughly 570,000 clones, around 90% found once. Seattle patient enrollment occurred during active infection, with longitudinal follow-up thereafter. Sequencing input: peripheral blood. The receptor comes from a woman in her 50s with COVID-19, enrolled during active disease.

The CDR3 loop reads CASSGRGLEAFF. The CDR3 region has the DNA TGTGCCTCCTCAGGAAGGGGCCTAGAAGCTTTCTTT. J is TRBJ1-1 and V is TRBV30; weak D call: TRBD1 (5 bases). V lost 7 bases and J lost 8, with 17 bases in between. The CDR3 is made up of 12 amino acids. The germline V gene encodes CDR1 GTSNPN and CDR2 SVGIG (reference sequence). Full variable domain (missing parts from reference TRBV30 and TRBJ1-1): SQTIHQWPATLVQPVGSPLSLECTVEGTSNPNLYWYRQAAGRGLQLLFYSVGIGQISSEVPQNLSASRPQDRQFILSSKKLLLSDSGFYLCASSGRGLEAFFGQGTRLTVV.